This TCR beta chain appears in the sequencing data of a study of Ad26.COV2.S vaccination and SARS-CoV-2 variants. In the study overall: Within the COV1001 Ad26.COV2.S trial arm, the donor was enrolled. Study outcomes and limitations: Total responses of T cells may have been underestimated by the analyses of TCR breadth and depth.

Treatment given: 15 to 20 received Ad26.COV2.S at low or high dose, single or two shots; roughly 5 received placebo; per-sample allocation not given. All samples were drawn on day 63, counting from the first vaccine or placebo injection. This Boston cohort included adults aged 18-55 years. Wuhan-strain spike was delivered by a replication-incompetent Ad26 vector. The CDR3 has 17 residues. Produced via immunoSEQ multiplex PCR; TCRdb's table is partial and in-frame only. The table lists hundreds of thousands of clones, roughly 90% of them singletons. As for this clone: Its antigen is still unknown.

The starting material was peripheral blood, obtained in a trial of Ad26.COV2.S vaccine versus placebo. The chain uses TRBV1 and TRBJ2-7. TRBV1 is a pseudogene. The origin of this receptor is a person aged 18-65 years who received the Ad26.COV2.S COVID-19 vaccine or a placebo. The CDR3 DNA sequence: TGCACCAGCAGCCAAGAAGGATCGAGGGGATCCACCTACGAGCAGTACTTC. It translates to CTSSQEGSRGSTYEQYF.